Each of the 11 T cell receptor beta chains below was sequenced from the same sample in a study of OX40 agonist ivuxolimab in advanced cancers. The method was immunoSEQ multiplex PCR; TCRdb's version includes in-frame clones alone and lacks a portion of them. The sample has tens of thousands of clones, 85% to 90% seen once; the top ten hold approximately 0.5%. The sequencing used CD4+ or CD8+ T cells sorted from blood, collected in a trial of the OX40 agonist ivuxolimab. The receptor source for this set is an adult with an advanced solid tumor such as melanoma, head and neck, liver or kidney cancer.

V is TRBV11-1 and J is TRBJ2-2, with unresolved D. V was trimmed by 5 bases and J by 3 bases, leaving 7 bases between them. The CDR3 covers 13 residues. The germline CDR1 and CDR2 sequences are SGHAT and FQDESV (reference sequence). In nucleotides, the CDR3 is TGTGCCAGCAGCCAGGCTCACACCGGGGAGCTGTTTTTT. Its translation is CASSQAHTGELFF.

The chain joins TRBV25-1 to TRBJ2-1; 10 bases agree with TRBD2. V lost 4 bases to trimming and J lost 10 bases; unmatched junction nucleotides: 7. This CDR3 contains 14 residues. Germline CDR1 reads MGHDK; CDR2 reads SYGVNS. For the CDR3, the DNA is TGTGCCAGCAGTGGAGCGGGAGGGCCTTGGGAGCAGTTCTTC. Protein: CASSGAGGPWEQFF.

The CDR3 nucleotides are TGTGCCAGCAGCCTAGCGGACAGGGGCAAGCTTTTCTTT. It encodes CASSLADRGKLFF. The chain recombines TRBV9 with TRBJ1-1; TRBD1 matches at 9 bases. The germline V gene encodes CDR1 SGDLS and CDR2 YYNGEE. Trimming cost V 4 bases and J 13 bases; bases outside gene matches: 11. This CDR3 has 13 residues.

This clone was seen just once. The chain employs TRBV5-6 and TRBJ1-1; D not resolved. Trimming left V 5 bases short and J 7 bases short, with 15 bases between. The length of the CDR3 is 13 residues. Germline assignment: CDR1 SGHDT and CDR2 YYEEEE. The CDR3 bases are TGTGCCAGCAGTTTTGAGGGTCGGGGTGAAGCTTTCTTT. Translation gives CASSFEGRGEAFF.

This chain links TRBV5-6 with TRBJ2-7; D possibly corresponds to TRBD1 (5 bases). From germline, CDR1 is SGHDT and CDR2 YYEEEE. The CDR3 consists of 14 residues. Between the trimmed V and J ends, which lost 4 bases and 6 bases, there was a span of 17 bases. The chain's CDR3 is CASSLTGTGREQYF. CDR3 DNA: TGTGCCAGCAGCCTTACAGGTACGGGTCGCGAGCAGTACTTC.

This clone showed up just once. The CDR3 is CASSPKGGNEQFF. CDR3 bases: TGTGCCAGCTCACCGAAGGGGGGGAATGAGCAGTTCTTC. The gene calls are TRBV18 and TRBJ2-1; D perhaps matches TRBD2 (7 bases). This CDR3 spans 13 amino acids. Germline CDR1 KGHSH, CDR2 LQKENI. Trimming stripped 3 bases from V and 7 bases from J, with 10 bases between.

The chain couples TRBV19 to TRBJ2-7; TRBD1 matches 9 bases. This CDR3 comprises 13 residues. CDR1 LNHDA and CDR2 SQIVND come from the germline V gene (reference sequence). V lost 7 bases, J lost 4 bases, and 5 bases stayed unmatched. The CDR3: CASTGTGSYEQYF. CDR3 bases: TGTGCCAGTACCGGGACAGGGTCTTACGAGCAGTACTTC.

V gene TRBV7-3 combines with J gene TRBJ2-1; the match to TRBD1 covers 9 bases. Germline assignment: CDR1 SGHTA and CDR2 FQGTGA. V shed 5 bases, J shed 3 bases, and the junction held 8 bases outside the gene matches. The CDR3 totals 16 residues. The CDR3 DNA reads TGTGCCAGCAGCGTCACAGGGACAGGGATCTACAATGAGCAGTTCTTC. Translated: CASSVTGTGIYNEQFF.

The V call is TRBV11-2, the J call TRBJ2-2, with TRBD1 matching 11 bases. The CDR3 consists of 17 residues. Germline V gene lookup returns CDR1 SGHAT and CDR2 FQNNGV. J was trimmed by 4 bases and V by 8 bases; bases with no gene match: 12. This chain's CDR3 is CASSAFRGQGGTGELFF. In nucleotides, the CDR3 is TGTGCCAGCTCAGCTTTTAGGGGACAGGGGGGCACCGGGGAGCTGTTTTTT.

This chain connects TRBV5-5 to TRBJ2-3, with 7 bases lining up with TRBD2. The germline gives CDR1 SGHKS, CDR2 YYEKEE (reference sequence). The CDR3 sequence is 15 residues long. With V trimmed by 0 bases and J by 4 bases, 5 bases remained unmatched. This CDR3 reads CASSLDGGSADTQYF. For the CDR3, the DNA is TGTGCCAGCAGCTTGGATGGCGGGAGCGCAGATACGCAGTATTTT. The full variable domain, rest sourced from reference TRBV5-5 and TRBJ2-3, is DAGVTQSPTHLIKTRGQQVTLRCSPISGHKSVSWYQQVLGQGPQFIFQYYEKEERGRGNFPDRFSARQFPNYSSELNVNALLLGDSALYLCASSLDGGSADTQYFGPGTRLTVL.

J is TRBJ1-3 and V is TRBV19; D may be TRBD1 (6 bases). The CDR3 length is 15 residues. Germline V CDR1 and CDR2: LNHDA, SQIVND (reference sequence). Between the trimmed V and J ends, which lost 3 bases and 5 bases, there was a span of 14 bases. The CDR3 nucleotides read TGTGCCAGTAGTATTCGGGACACACAAAGAAACACCATATATTTT. Amino acid sequence: CASSIRDTQRNTIYF.